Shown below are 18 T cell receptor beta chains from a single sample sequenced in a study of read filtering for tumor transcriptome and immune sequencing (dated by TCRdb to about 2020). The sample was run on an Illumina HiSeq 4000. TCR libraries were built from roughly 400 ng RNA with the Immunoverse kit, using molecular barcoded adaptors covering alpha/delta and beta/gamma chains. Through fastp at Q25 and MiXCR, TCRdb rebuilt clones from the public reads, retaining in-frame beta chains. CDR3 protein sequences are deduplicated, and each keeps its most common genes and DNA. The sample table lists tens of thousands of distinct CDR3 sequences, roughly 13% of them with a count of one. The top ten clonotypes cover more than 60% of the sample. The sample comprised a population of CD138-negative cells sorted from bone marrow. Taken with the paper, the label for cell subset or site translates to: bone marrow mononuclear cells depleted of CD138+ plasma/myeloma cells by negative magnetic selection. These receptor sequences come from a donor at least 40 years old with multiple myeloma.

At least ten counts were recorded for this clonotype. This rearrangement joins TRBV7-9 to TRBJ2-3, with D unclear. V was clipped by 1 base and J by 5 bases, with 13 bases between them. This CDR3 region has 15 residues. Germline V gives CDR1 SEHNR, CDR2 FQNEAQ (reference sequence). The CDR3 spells CASSLDGRPGDTQYF. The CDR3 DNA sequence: TGTGCCAGCAGCTTAGACGGACGACCGGGAGATACGCAGTATTTT. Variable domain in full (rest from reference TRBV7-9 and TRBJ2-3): DTGVSQNPRHKITKRGQNVTFRCDPISEHNRLYWYRQTLGQGPEFLTYFQNEAQLEKSRLLSDRFSAERPKGSFSTLEIQRTEQGDSAMYLCASSLDGRPGDTQYFGPGTRLTVL.

The CDR3 reads CASSLGSRGNTIYF. CDR3 nucleotide sequence: TGTGCCAGCAGCTTGGGGAGTCGGGGAAACACCATATATTTT. The chain joins TRBV5-5 to TRBJ1-3; D ambiguous. The CDR3 spans 14 residues. From germline, CDR1 is SGHKS and CDR2 YYEKEE (reference sequence). With 0 bases removed from V and 4 bases from J, the gap between germline ends came to 8 bases.

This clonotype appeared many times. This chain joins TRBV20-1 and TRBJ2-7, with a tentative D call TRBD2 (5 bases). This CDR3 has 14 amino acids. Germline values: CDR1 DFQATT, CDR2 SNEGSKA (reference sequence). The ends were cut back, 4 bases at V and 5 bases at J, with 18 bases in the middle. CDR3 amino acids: CSATTRAVQDEQYF. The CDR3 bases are TGCAGTGCTACCACTAGGGCGGTTCAGGACGAGCAGTACTTC.

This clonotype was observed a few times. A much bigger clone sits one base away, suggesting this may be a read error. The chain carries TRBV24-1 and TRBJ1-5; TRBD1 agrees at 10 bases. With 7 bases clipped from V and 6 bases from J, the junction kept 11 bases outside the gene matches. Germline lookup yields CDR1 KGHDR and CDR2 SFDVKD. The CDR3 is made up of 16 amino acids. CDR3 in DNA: TGTGCCACCAGCGCCGCCAGGACAGGGGGGATTCAGCCCCAGCATTTT. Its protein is CATSAARTGGIQPQHF.

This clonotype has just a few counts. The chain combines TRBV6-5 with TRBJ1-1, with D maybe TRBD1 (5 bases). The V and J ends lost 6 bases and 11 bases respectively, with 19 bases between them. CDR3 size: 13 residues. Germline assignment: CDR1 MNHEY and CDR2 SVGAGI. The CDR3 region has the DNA TGTGCCAGCAGGTCCACATCCGGGACGGCGGCTTTCTTT. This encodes CASRSTSGTAAFF.

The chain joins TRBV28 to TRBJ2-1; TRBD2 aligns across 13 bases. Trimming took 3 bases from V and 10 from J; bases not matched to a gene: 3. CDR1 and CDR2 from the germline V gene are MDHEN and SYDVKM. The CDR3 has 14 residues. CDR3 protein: CASSLGLAGKEQFF. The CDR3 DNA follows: TGTGCCAGCAGTTTGGGACTAGCGGGGAAAGAGCAGTTCTTC. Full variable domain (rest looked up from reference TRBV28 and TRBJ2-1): DVKVTQSSRYLVKRTGEKVFLECVQDMDHENMFWYRQDPGLGLRLIYFSYDVKMKEKGDIPEGYSVSREKKERFSLILESASTNQTSMYLCASSLGLAGKEQFFGPGTRLTVL.

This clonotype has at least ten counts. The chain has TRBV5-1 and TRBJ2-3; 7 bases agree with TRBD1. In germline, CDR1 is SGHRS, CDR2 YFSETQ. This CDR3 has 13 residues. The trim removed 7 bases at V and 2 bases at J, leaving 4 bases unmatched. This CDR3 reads CASQQGSTDTQYF. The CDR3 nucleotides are TGCGCCAGCCAACAGGGGTCCACAGATACGCAGTATTTT.

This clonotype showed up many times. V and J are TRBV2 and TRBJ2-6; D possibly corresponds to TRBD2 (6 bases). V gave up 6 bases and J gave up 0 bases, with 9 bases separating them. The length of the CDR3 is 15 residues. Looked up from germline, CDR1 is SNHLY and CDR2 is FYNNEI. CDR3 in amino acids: CASRAGSSGANVLTF. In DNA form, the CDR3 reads TGTGCCAGCAGGGCGGGGAGCTCTGGGGCCAACGTCCTGACTTTC.

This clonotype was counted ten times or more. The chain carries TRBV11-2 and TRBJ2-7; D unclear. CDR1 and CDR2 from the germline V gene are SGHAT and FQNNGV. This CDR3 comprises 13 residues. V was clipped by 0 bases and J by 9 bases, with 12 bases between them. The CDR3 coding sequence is TGTGCCAGCAGCTTAGACCGGACCTTTGGGCAGTACTTC. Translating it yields CASSLDRTFGQYF.

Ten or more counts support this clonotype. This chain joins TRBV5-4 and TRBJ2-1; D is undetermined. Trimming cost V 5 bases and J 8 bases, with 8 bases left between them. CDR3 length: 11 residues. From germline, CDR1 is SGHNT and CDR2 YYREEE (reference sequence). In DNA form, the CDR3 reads TGTGCCAGCAGTCGGTGGGATGAGCAGTTCTTC. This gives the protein CASSRWDEQFF.

CDR3: CASSPRHEQFF. The CDR3 DNA sequence: TGTGCCAGCAGTCCACGCCATGAGCAGTTCTTC. The chain joins TRBV25-1 to TRBJ2-1; D ambiguous. Germline CDR1 reads MGHDK; CDR2 reads SYGVNS. The CDR3 totals 11 residues. V lost 5 bases to trimming and J lost 8 bases, with 7 bases between them.

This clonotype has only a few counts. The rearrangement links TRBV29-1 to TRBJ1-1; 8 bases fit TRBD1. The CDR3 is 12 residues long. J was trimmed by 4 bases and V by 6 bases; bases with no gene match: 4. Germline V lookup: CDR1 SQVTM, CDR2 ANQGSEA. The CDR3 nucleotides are TGCAGCGTGACAGGGGTAGCCACTGAAGCTTTCTTT. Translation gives CSVTGVATEAFF. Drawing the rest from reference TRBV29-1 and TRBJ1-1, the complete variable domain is SAVISQKPSRDICQRGTSLTIQCQVDSQVTMMFWYRQQPGQSLTLIATANQGSEATYESGFVIDKFPISRPNLTFSTLTVSNMSPEDSSIYLCSVTGVATEAFFGQGTRLTVV.

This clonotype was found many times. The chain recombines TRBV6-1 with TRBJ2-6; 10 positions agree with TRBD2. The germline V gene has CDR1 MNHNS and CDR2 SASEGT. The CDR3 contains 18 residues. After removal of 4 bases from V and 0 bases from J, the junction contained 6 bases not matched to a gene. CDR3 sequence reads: CASSVTSGTASGANVLTF. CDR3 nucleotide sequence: TGTGCCAGCAGTGTTACTAGCGGGACGGCCTCTGGGGCCAACGTCCTGACTTTC.

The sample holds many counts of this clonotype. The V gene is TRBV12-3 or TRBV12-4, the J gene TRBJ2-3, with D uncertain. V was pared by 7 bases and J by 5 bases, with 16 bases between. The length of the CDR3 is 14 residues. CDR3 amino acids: CASTQELDIDTQYF. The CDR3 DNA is TGTGCCAGCACCCAAGAGCTAGACATAGATACGCAGTATTTT.

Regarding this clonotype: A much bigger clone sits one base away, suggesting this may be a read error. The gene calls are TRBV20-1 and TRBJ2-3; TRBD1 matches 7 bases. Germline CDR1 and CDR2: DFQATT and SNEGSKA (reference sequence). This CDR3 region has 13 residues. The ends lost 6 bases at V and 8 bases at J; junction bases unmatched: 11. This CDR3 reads CSALGQLAGTQYF. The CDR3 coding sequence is TGCAGTGCGTTGGGACAGCTTGCAGGTACGCAGTATTTT.

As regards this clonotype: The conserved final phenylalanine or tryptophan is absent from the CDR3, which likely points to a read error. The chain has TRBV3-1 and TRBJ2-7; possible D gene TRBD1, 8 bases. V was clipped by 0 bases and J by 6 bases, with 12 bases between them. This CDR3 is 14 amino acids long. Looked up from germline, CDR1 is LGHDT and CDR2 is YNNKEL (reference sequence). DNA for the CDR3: TGTGCCAGCAGCCAAGAACAGGGGGGGACCGAGCAGTACTCC. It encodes CASSQEQGGTEQYS.

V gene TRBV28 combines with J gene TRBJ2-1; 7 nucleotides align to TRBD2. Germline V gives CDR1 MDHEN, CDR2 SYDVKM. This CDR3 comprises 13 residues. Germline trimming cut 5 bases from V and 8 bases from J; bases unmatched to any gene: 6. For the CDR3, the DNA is TGTGCCAGCAGTCCCCTGACTAGCCATGAGCAGTTCTTC. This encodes CASSPLTSHEQFF.

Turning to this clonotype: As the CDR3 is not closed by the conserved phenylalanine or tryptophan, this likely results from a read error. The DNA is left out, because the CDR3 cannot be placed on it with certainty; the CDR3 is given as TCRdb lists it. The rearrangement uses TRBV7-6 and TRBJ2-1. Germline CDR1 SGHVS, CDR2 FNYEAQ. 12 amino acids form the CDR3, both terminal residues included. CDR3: CASSLSVDEQLC.